This TCR beta chain was documented in a study of memory CD4+ T cells and cytomegalovirus serostatus. Single viable CD3+CD4+CD8-CD45RO+ cells were sorted as the memory CD4+ T cells. Sequenced by immunoSEQ multiplex PCR; TCRdb stores in-frame clones only, minus some. The sample holds tens of thousands of clones, 76% seen once. Input material: memory CD4+ T cells from blood. This TCR derives from an adult in good health and CMV-seronegative.

The CDR3, as DNA: TGTGCCAGCAGCCCGACAGCTAATGAAAAACTGTTTTTT. Its protein product is CASSPTANEKLFF. This chain connects TRBV6-1 to TRBJ1-4, with D possibly matching TRBD1 (5 bases). The germline V gene has CDR1 MNHNS and CDR2 SASEGT. The length of the CDR3 is 13 residues. V was cut by 6 bases and J by 3 bases, with 8 bases left in between.